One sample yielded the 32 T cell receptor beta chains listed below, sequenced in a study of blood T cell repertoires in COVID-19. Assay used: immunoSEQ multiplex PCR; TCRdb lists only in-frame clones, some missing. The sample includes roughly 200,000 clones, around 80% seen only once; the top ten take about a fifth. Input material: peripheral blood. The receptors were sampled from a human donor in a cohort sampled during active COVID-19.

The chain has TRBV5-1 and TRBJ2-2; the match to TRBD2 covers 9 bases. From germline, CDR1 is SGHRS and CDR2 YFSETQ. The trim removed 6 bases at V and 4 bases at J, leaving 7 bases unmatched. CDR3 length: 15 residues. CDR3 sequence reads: CASNPSGGSTGELFF. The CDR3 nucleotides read TGCGCCAGCAACCCGAGCGGGGGGAGCACCGGGGAGCTGTTTTTT.

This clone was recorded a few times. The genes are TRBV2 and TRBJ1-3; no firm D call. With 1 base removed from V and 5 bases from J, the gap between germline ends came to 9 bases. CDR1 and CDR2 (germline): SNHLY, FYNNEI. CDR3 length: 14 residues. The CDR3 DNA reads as TGTGCCAGCAGTGAAGACACGCATCGAAACACCATATATTTT. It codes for CASSEDTHRNTIYF.

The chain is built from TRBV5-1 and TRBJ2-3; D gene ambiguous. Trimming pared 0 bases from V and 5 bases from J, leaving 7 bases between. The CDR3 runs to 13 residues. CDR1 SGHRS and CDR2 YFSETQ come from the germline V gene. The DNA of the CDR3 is TGCGCCAGCAGCTTGGGTACTTTAGATACGCAGTATTTT. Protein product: CASSLGTLDTQYF.

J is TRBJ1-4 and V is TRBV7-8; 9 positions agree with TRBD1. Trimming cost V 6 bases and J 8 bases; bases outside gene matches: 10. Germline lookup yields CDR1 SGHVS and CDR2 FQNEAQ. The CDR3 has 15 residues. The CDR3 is CASRPTGGLEEKLFF. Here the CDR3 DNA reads TGTGCCAGCAGACCAACAGGGGGCCTCGAGGAAAAACTGTTTTTT.

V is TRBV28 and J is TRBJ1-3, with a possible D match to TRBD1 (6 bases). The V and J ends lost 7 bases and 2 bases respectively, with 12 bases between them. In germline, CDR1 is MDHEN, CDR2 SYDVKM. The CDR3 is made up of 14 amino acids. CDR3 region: CASIGGIAGNTIYF. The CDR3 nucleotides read TGTGCCAGCATTGGGGGCATCGCTGGAAACACCATATATTTT.

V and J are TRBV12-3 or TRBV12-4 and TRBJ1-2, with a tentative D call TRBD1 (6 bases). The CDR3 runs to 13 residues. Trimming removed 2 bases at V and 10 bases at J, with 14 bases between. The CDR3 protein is CASSLRGARFYTF. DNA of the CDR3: TGTGCCAGCAGTTTACGGGGGGCGAGATTCTACACCTTC.

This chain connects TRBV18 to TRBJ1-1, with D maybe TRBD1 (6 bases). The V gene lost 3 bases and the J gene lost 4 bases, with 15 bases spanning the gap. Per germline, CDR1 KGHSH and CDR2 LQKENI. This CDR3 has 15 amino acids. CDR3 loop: CASSPSTGRLTEAFF. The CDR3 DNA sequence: TGTGCCAGCTCACCTAGTACAGGGCGTCTCACTGAAGCTTTCTTT. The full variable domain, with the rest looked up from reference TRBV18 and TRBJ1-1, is NAGVMQNPRHLVRRRGQEARLRCSPMKGHSHVYWYRQLPEEGLKFMVYLQKENIIDESGMPKERFSAEFPKEGPSILRIQQVVRGDSAAYFCASSPSTGRLTEAFFGQGTRLTVV.

As DNA, the CDR3 is TGTGCCAGCAGTTACTCCGGGACAGGGGGTCTCGAGACCCAGTACTTC. It specifies CASSYSGTGGLETQYF. V is TRBV6-6 and J is TRBJ2-5; the match to TRBD1 covers 11 bases. V trimming: 0 bases; J trimming: 5 bases; junction bases outside the gene matches: 5. This CDR3 is built from 16 residues. The germline V gene has CDR1 MNHNY and CDR2 SVGAGI (reference sequence).

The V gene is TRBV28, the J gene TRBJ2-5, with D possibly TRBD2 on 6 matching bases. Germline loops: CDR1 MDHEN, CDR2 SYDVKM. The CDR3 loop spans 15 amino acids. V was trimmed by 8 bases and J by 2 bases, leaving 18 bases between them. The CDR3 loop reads CASLGSRVWQETQYF. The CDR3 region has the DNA TGTGCCAGCCTCGGGAGTAGGGTATGGCAAGAGACCCAGTACTTC. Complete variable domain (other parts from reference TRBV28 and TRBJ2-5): DVKVTQSSRYLVKRTGEKVFLECVQDMDHENMFWYRQDPGLGLRLIYFSYDVKMKEKGDIPEGYSVSREKKERFSLILESASTNQTSMYLCASLGSRVWQETQYFGPGTRLLVL.

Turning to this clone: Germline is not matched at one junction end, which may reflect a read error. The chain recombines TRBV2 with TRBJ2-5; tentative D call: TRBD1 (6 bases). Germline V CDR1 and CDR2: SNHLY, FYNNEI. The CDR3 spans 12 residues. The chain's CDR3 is CASRAILEKGDF. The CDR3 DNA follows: TGTGCCAGCAGGGCTATATTAGAAAAGGGGGACTTC.

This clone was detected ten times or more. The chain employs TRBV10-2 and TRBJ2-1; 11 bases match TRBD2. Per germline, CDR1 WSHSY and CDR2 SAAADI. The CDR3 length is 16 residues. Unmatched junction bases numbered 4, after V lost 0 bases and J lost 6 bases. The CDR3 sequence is CASSESGSGGANEQFF. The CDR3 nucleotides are TGCGCCAGCAGTGAGTCCGGTAGCGGGGGGGCCAATGAGCAGTTCTTC.

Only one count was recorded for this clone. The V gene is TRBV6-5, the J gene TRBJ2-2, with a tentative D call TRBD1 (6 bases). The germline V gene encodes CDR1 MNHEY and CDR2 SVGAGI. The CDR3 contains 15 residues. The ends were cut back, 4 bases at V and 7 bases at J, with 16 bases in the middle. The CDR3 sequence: CASSSHPRGNGELFF. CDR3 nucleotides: TGTGCCAGCAGTTCCCACCCAAGGGGGAACGGGGAGCTGTTTTTT.

The CDR3 nucleotides are TGTGCCAGCAGCGAAGGTGGGCTGGACACCGGGGAGCTGTTTTTT. It is translated as CASSEGGLDTGELFF. The V and J genes are TRBV11-3 and TRBJ2-2; D is unclear. The length of the CDR3 is 15 residues. V was clipped by 5 bases and J by 3 bases, with 13 bases between them. In germline, CDR1 is SGHNT, CDR2 YENEEA.

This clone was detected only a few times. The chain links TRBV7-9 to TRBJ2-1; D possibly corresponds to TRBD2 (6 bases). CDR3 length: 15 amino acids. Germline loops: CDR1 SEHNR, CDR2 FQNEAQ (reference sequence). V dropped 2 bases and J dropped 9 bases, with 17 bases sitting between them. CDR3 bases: TGTGCCAGCAGCTTATCAGGAGGGTCAATGAGTGAGCAGTTCTTC. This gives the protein CASSLSGGSMSEQFF.

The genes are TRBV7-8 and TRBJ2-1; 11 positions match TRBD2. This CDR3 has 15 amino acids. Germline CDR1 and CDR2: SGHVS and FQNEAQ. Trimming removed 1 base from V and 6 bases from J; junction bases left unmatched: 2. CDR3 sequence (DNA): TGTGCCAGCAGCTTAGTAGCGGGGGGGCTCAATGAGCAGTTCTTC. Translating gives CASSLVAGGLNEQFF. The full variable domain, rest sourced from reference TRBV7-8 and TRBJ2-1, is GAGVSQSPRYKVAKRGQDVALRCDPISGHVSLFWYQQALGQGPEFLTYFQNEAQLDKSGLPSDRFFAERPEGSVSTLKIQRTQQEDSAVYLCASSLVAGGLNEQFFGPGTRLTVL.

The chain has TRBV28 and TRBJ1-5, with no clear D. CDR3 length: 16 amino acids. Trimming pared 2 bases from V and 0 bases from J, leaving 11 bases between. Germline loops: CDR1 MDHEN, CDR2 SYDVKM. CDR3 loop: CASSLTKDYSNQPQHF. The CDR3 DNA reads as TGTGCCAGCAGTTTAACTAAGGACTATAGCAATCAGCCCCAGCATTTT.

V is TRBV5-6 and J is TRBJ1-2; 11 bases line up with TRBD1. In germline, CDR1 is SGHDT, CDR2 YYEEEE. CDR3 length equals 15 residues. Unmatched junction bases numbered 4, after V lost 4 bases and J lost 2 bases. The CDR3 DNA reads TGTGCCAGCAGCCTACGGACAGGGGGCAACTATGGCTACACCTTC. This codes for CASSLRTGGNYGYTF.

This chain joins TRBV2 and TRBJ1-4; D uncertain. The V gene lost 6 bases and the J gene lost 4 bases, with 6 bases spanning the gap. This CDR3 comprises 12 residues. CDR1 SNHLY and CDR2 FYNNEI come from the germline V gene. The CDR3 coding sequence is TGTGCCAGCAGGGCGGGTAATGAAAAACTGTTTTTT. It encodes CASRAGNEKLFF.

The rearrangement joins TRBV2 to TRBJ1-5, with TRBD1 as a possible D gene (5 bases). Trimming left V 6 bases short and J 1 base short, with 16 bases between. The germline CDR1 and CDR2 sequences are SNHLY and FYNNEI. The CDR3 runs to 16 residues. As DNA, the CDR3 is TGTGCCAGCAGCCAACTGGGCGGGGGAAGCAATCAGCCCCAGCATTTT. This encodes CASSQLGGGSNQPQHF.

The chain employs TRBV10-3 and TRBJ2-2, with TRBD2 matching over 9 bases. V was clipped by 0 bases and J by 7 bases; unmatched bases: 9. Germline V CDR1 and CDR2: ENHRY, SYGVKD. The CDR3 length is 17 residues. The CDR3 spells CAISESTSGRLGGELFF. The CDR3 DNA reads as TGTGCCATCAGTGAGTCTACTAGCGGGCGGCTGGGCGGGGAGCTGTTTTTT.

The CDR3 region is CAISESGTGVSEQYF. The CDR3 nucleotides are TGTGCCATCAGTGAGTCCGGGACAGGGGTATCCGAGCAGTACTTC. V is TRBV10-3 and J is TRBJ2-7; the match to TRBD1 covers 10 bases. Germline CDR1 is ENHRY and CDR2 is SYGVKD. V trimming: 0 bases; J trimming: 6 bases; junction bases outside the gene matches: 5. This CDR3 region has 15 residues.

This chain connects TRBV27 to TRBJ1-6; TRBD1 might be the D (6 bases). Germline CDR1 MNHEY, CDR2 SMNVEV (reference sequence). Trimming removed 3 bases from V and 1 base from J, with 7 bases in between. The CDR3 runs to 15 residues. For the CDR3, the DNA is TGTGCCAGCAGTTTTAGGGGGTCCTATAATTCACCCCTCCACTTT. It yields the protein CASSFRGSYNSPLHF.

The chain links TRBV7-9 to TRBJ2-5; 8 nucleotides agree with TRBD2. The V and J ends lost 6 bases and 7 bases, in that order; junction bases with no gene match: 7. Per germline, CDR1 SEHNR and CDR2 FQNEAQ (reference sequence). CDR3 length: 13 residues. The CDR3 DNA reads TGTGCCAGCAGAGCTCGGGGGGGCTCGACCCAGTACTTC. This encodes CASRARGGSTQYF.

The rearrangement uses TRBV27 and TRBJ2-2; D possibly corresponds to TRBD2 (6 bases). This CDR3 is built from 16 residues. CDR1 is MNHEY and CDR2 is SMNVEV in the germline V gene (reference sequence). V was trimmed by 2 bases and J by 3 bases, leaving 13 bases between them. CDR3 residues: CASSLLATYHTGELFF. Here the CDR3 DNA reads TGTGCCAGCAGTTTACTAGCGACCTATCACACCGGGGAGCTGTTTTTT.

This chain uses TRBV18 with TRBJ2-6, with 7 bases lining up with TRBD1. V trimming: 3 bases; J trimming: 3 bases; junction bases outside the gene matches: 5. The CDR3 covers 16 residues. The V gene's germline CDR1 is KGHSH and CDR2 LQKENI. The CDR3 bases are TGTGCCAGCTCACCGACAACAGGGGATGGGGCCAACGTCCTGACTTTC. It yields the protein CASSPTTGDGANVLTF. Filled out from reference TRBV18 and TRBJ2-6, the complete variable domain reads NAGVMQNPRHLVRRRGQEARLRCSPMKGHSHVYWYRQLPEEGLKFMVYLQKENIIDESGMPKERFSAEFPKEGPSILRIQQVVRGDSAAYFCASSPTTGDGANVLTFGAGSRLTVL.

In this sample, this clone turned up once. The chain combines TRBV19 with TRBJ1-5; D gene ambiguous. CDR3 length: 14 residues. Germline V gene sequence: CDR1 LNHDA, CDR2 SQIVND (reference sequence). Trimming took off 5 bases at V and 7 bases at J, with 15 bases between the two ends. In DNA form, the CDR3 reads TGTGCCAGTAGTTTAGTTGCAGGATCGCAGCCCCAGCATTTT. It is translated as CASSLVAGSQPQHF. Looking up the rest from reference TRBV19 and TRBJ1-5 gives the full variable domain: DGGITQSPKYLFRKEGQNVTLSCEQNLNHDAMYWYRQDPGQGLRLIYYSQIVNDFQKGDIAEGYSVSREKKESFPLTVTSAQKNPTAFYLCASSLVAGSQPQHFGDGTRLSIL.

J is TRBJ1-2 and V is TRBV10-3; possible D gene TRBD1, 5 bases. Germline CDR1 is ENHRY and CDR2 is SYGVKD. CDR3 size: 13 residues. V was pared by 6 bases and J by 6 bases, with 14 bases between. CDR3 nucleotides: TGTGCCATCAGGCCCAGGGCTCAGGATGGCTACACCTTC. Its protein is CAIRPRAQDGYTF.

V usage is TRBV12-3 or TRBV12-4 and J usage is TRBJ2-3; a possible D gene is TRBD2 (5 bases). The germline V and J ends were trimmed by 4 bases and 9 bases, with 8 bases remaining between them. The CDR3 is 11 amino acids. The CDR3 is CASSSGETQYF. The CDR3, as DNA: TGTGCCAGCAGTTCCGGGGAAACGCAGTATTTT.

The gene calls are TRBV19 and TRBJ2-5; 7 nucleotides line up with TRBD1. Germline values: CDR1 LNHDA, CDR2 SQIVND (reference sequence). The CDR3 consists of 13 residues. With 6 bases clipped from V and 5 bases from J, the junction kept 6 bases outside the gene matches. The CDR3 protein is CASREQGRETQYF. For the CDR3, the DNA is TGTGCCAGTAGGGAACAGGGGCGCGAGACCCAGTACTTC.

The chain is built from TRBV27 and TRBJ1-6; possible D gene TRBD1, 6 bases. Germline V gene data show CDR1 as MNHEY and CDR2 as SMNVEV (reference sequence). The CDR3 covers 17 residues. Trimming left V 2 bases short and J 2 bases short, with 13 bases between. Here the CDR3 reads CASSLTGRKTYNSPLHF. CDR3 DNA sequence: TGTGCCAGCAGTTTAACAGGGCGGAAAACCTATAATTCACCCCTCCACTTT.

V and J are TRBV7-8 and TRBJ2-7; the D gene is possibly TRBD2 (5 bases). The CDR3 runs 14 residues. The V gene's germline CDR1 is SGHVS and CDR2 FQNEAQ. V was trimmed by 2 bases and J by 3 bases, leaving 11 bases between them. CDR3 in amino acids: CASSLRSGNYEQYF. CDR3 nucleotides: TGTGCCAGCAGCTTAAGAAGCGGAAACTACGAGCAGTACTTC.

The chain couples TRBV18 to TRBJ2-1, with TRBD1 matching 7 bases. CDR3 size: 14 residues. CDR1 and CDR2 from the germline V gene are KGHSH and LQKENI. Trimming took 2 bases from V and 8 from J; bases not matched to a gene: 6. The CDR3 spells CASSPYRGDDEQFF. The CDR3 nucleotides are TGTGCCAGCTCACCATACAGGGGAGACGATGAGCAGTTCTTC.